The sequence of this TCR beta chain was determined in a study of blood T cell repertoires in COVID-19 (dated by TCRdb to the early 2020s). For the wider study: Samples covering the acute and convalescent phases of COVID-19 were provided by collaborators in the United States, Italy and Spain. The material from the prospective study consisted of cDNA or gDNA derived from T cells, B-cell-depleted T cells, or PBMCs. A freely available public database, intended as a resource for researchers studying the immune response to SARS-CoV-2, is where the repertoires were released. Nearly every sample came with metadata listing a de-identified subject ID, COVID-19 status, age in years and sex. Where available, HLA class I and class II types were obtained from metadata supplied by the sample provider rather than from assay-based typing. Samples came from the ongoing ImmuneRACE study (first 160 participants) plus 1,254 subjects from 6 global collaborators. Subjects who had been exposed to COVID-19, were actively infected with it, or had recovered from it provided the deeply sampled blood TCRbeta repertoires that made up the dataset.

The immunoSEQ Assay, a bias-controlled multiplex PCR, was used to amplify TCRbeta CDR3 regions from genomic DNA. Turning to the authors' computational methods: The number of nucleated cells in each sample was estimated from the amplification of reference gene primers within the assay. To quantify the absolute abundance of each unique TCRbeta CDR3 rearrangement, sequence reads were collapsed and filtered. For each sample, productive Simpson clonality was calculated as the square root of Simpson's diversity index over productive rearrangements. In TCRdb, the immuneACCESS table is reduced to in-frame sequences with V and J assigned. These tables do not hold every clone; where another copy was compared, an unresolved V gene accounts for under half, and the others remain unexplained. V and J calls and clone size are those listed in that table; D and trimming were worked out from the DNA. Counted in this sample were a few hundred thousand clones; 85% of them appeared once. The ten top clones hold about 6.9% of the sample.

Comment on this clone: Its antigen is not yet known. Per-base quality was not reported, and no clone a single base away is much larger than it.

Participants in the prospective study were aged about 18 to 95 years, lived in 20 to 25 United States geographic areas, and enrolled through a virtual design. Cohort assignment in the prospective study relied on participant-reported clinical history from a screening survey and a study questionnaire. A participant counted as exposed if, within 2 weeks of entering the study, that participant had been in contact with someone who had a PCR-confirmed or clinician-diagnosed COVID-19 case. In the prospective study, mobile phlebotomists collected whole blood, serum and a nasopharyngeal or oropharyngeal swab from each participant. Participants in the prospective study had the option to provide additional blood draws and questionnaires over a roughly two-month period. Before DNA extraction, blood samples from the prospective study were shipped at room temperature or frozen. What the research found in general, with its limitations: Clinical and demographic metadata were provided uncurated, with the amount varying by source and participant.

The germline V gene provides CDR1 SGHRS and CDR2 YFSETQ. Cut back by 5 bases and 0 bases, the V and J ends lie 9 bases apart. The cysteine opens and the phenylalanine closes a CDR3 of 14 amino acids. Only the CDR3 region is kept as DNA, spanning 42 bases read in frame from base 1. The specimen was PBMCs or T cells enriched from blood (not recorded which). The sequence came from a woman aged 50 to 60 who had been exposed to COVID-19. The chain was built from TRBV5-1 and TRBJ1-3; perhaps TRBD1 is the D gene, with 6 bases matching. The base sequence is TGCGCCAGCAGACAGGGAGTCTCTGGAAACACCATATATTTT. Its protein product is CASRQGVSGNTIYF.